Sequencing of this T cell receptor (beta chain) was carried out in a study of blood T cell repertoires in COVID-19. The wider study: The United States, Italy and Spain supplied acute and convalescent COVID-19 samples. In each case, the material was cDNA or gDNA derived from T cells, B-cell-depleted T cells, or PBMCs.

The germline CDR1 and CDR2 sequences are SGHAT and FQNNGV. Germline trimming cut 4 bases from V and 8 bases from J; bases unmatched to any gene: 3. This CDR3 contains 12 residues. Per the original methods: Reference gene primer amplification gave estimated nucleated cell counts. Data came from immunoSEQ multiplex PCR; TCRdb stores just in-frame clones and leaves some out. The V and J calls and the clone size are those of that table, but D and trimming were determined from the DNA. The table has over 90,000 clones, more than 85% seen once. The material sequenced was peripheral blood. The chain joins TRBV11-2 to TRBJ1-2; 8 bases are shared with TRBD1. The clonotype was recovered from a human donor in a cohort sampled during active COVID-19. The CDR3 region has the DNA TGTGCCAGCAGCTCCGACAGGGGCGGCTACACCTTC. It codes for CASSSDRGGYTF.